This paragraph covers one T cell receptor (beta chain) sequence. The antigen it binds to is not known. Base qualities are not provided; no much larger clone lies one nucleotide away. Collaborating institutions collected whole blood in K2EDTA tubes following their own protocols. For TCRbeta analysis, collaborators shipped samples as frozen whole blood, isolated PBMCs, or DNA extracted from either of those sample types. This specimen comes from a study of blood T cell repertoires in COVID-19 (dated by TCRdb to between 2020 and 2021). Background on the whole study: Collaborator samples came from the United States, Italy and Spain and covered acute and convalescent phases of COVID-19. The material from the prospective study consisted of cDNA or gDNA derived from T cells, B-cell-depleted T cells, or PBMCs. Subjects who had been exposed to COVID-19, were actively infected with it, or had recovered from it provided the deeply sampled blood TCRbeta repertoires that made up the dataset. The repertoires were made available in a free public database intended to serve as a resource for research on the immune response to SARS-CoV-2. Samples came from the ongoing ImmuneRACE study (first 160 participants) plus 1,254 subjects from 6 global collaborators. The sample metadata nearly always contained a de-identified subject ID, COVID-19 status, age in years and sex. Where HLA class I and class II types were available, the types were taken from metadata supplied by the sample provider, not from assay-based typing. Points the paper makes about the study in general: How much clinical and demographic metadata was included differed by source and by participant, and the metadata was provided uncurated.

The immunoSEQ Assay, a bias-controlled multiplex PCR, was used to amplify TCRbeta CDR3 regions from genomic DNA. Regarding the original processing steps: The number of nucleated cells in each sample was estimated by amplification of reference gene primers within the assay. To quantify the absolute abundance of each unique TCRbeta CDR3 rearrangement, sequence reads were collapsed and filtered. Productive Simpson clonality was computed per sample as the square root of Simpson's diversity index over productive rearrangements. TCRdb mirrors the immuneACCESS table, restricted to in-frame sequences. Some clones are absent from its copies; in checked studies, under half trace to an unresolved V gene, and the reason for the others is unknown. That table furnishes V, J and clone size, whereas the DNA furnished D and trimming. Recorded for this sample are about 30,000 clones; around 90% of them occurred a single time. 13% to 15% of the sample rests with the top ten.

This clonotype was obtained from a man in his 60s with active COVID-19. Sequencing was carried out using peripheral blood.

The nucleotide sequence reads TGTGCCAGCAGCGTAGTTTGGACTAGCGGAGGCACAGATACGCAGTATTTT. This is translated as CASSVVWTSGGTDTQYF. The sequence is built from TRBV9 and TRBJ2-3, with 10 central nucleotides matching TRBD2. From V the trimming removes 0 bases and from J it removes 1 base, while the gene matches leave 5 bases of the junction unaccounted for. Reading from cysteine to phenylalanine, the CDR3 counts 17 amino acids. Left in the record is the CDR3 DNA by itself, 51 bases read in frame from the first base. Per the germline V gene, SGDLS is the CDR1 and YYNGEE is the CDR2.